This T cell receptor (beta chain) was captured by sequencing in a study of shared T cell receptors in the human thymus. Profiling relied on immunoSEQ multiplex PCR, and the TCRdb table lists in-frame clones only, not all of them. The sample includes 720,000 or so clones, approximately 85% of them seen just once. This clone has more than one count but fewer than ten. Trimming took off 5 bases at V and 3 bases at J, with 25 bases between the two ends. The CDR3 is 19 residues long. Germline loops: CDR1 SGHTA, CDR2 FQGNSA. The same sample was also studied in work on human thymus T cells. That work adds: Thymic and blood repertoires showed apparently biased V and J gene usage.

The chain has TRBV7-2 and TRBJ1-4, with D unresolved. The origin of this receptor is a girl under three years old with a congenital heart defect. Specimen: thymocytes. The CDR3 DNA reads as TGTGCCAGCAGCCATAAGGACCTGACTGGGAAGGAGGCTAATGAAAAACTGTTTTTT. This translates into CASSHKDLTGKEANEKLFF.